This T cell receptor (beta chain) was identified in a study of blood T cells in healthy people across ages. PCR was performed a second time for roughly 7 to 11 cycles using a sample-barcoded 5' primer and a J-beta primer mix. TCRdb reprocessed the 5' RACE reads via MiXCR and lists one record per CDR3 protein. The data show about 620,000 distinct CDR3 sequences, over 40% seen once. This CDR3 has 18 amino acids. The sequencing sample was made of blood. This chain uses TRBV21-1 with TRBJ2-7; no DNA check was done on the table's D call, TRBD1. TRBV21-1 is given as a pseudogene. The source is an elderly woman in good health. Here the CDR3 DNA reads TGTGCCAGCAGCAAAACCGGGACAGGGGGAAGGAGGTTGAATGAGCAGTACTTC. This gives the protein CASSKTGTGGRRLNEQYF.